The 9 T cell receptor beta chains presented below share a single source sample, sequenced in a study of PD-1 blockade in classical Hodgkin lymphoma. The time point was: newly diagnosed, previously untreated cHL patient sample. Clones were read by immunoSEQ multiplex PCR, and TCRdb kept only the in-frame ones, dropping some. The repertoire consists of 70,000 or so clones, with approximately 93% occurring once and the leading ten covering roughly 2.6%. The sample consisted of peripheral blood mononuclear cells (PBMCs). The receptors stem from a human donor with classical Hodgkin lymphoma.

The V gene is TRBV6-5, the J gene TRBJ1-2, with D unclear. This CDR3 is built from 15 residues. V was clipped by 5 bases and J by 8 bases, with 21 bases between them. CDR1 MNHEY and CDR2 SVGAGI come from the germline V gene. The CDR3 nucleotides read TGTGCCAGCAGTCCTCCCAGGTTTTTTCGGGAGGGCTACACCTTC. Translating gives CASSPPRFFREGYTF.

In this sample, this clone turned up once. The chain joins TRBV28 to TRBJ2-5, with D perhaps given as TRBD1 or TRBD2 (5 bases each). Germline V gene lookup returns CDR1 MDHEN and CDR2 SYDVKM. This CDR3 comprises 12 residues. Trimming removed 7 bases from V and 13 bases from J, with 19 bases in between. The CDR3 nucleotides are TGTGCCAGCACCGTTGGGGGTAGTGTGGCGTACTTC. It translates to CASTVGGSVAYF.

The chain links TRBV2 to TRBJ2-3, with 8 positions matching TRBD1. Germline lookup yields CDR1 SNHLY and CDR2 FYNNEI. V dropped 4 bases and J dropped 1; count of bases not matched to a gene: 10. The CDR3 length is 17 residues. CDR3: CASSGPTRGQGTDTQYF. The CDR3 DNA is TGTGCCAGCAGTGGCCCGACCAGGGGGCAAGGCACAGATACGCAGTATTTT.

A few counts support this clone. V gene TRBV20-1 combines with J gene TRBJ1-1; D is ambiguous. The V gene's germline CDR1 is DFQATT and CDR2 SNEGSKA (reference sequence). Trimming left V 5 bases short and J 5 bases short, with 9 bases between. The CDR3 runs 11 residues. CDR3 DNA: TGCAGTGCTCCTTCGCAGACTGAAGCTTTCTTT. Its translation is CSAPSQTEAFF.

The DNA of the CDR3 is TGTGCCAGCAGTTACTCGGGCGGGCGGTCGCGGAATGAGCAGTTCTTC. Amino acid sequence: CASSYSGGRSRNEQFF. The chain links TRBV6-5 to TRBJ2-1; D is perhaps TRBD2 (5 bases). V dropped 0 bases and J dropped 7 bases, with 16 bases sitting between them. Per germline, CDR1 MNHEY and CDR2 SVGAGI. The CDR3 length is 16 residues.

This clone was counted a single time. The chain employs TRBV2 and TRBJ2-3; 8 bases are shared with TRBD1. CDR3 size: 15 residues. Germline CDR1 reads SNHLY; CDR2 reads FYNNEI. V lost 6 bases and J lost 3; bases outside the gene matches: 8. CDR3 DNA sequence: TGTGCCAGCAGCCTTACAGGGGGAAGAACAGATACGCAGTATTTT. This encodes CASSLTGGRTDTQYF.

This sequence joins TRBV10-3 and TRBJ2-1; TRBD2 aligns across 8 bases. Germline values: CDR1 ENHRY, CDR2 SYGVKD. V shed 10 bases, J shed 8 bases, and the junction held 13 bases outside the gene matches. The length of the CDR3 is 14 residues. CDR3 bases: TGTGCCACTAGGGCCGGGACTAGTTTCCATGAGCAGTTCTTC. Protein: CATRAGTSFHEQFF.

This CDR3 reads CASSRRDLYGYTF. CDR3 DNA: TGTGCCAGCAGCCGGAGGGACCTCTATGGCTACACCTTC. J is TRBJ1-2 and V is TRBV7-9; D is possibly TRBD1 (5 bases). Per the germline V gene, CDR1 is SEHNR and CDR2 is FQNEAQ (reference sequence). V lost 5 bases and J 4 bases, leaving 11 bases between the germline ends. The CDR3 runs 13 residues. Complete variable domain (other parts from reference TRBV7-9 and TRBJ1-2): DTGVSQNPRHKITKRGQNVTFRCDPISEHNRLYWYRQTLGQGPEFLTYFQNEAQLEKSRLLSDRFSAERPKGSFSTLEIQRTEQGDSAMYLCASSRRDLYGYTFGSGTRLTVV.

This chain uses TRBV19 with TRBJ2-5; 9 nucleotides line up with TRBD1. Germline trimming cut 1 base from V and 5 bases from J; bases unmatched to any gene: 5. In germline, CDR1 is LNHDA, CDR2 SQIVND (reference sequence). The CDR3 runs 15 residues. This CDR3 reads CASSIGTGADETQYF. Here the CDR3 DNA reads TGTGCCAGTAGTATAGGGACAGGGGCAGATGAGACCCAGTACTTC.